Listed below are T cell receptor beta chains from one sample, sequenced in a study of blood T cells in healthy people across ages. MiXCR was run by TCRdb on the 5' RACE reads, yielding one entry per CDR3 protein. The sample lists some 900,000 distinct CDR3 sequences; 25% to 30% were seen once. Sequencing used blood. The receptors originated from an elderly woman in good health. Each CDR3 is given with its conserved first and last residue. The order of the fields is J gene, V gene, clone size, D gene, CDR3 protein, CDR3 DNA. A D gene is named only where the DNA matches it firmly. Only part of the rows carry a size: once, few, many, or a class if the clone is expanded.

>TRBJ1-1|TRBV5-5|many|-
CASSPAQGGTEAFF
TGTGCCAGCAGCCCGGCCCAGGGCGGGACTGAAGCTTTCTTT
>TRBJ2-5|TRBV6-2/TRBV6-3|-|TRBD1
CASSDRGNEQYF
TGTGCCAGCAGTGACAGGGGTAATGAGCAGTACTTC
>TRBJ1-2|TRBV27|many|TRBD1
CASSLRQGDVYGYTF
TGTGCCAGCAGTTTAAGGCAGGGGGACGTATATGGCTACACCTTC
>TRBJ2-3|TRBV6-2/TRBV6-3|many|-
CASSVGNLKSTDTQYF
TGTGCCAGCAGCGTCGGGAACCTCAAAAGCACAGATACGCAGTATTTT
>TRBJ2-5|TRBV7-6|few|TRBD1
CASSKGQGSYNEQYF
TGTGCCAGCAGCAAGGGACAGGGGTCCTACAATGAGCAGTACTTC
>TRBJ2-7|TRBV6-5|-|-
CASRTGTLGNNEQYF
TGTGCCAGCAGGACCGGGACTCTCGGAAACAATGAGCAGTACTTC
>TRBJ2-5|TRBV7-2|few|-
CASSDYNYETQYF
TGTGCCAGCAGCGACTATAACTATGAGACCCAGTACTTC
>TRBJ2-3|TRBV7-2|many|TRBD2
CASSPSGGTSTDTQYF
TGTGCCAGCAGCCCTAGCGGGGGGACGAGCACAGATACGCAGTATTTT
>TRBJ2-7|TRBV20-1|-|-
CSASQGGSFYEQYF
TGCAGTGCTAGTCAGGGGGGTAGTTTTTACGAGCAGTACTTC
>TRBJ2-3|TRBV7-2|many|-
CASSLNIDTQYF
TGTGCCAGCAGCTTAAATATCGATACGCAGTATTTT
>TRBJ2-3|TRBV5-1|few|TRBD2
CASSPLLAGGSTDTQYF
TGCGCCAGCAGCCCCCTACTAGCGGGAGGGTCCACAGATACGCAGTATTTT
>TRBJ1-3|TRBV5-1|once|-
CASGLVFGTGNTIYF
TGCGCCAGCGGCTTGGTTTTTGGAACTGGAAACACCATATATTTT
>TRBJ1-1|TRBV7-9|-|-
CASRGDGVNTEAFF
TGTGCCAGCAGAGGGGACGGTGTGAACACTGAAGCTTTCTTT
>TRBJ1-1|TRBV5-1|many|-
CASSLEGNGMAFF
TGCGCCAGCAGCTTGGAAGGCAACGGAATGGCTTTCTTT
>TRBJ2-1|TRBV20-1|-|TRBD2
CSARASGGHSSYNEQFF
TGCAGTGCTAGAGCTAGCGGGGGTCATAGCTCCTACAATGAGCAGTTCTTC
>TRBJ2-1|TRBV3-1|few|TRBD1
CASSLEGALTYNEQFF
TGTGCCAGCAGCCTTGAGGGGGCTCTAACCTACAATGAGCAGTTCTTC
>TRBJ1-2|TRBV12-3/TRBV12-4|many|TRBD1
CASSLQGQKYLGYGYTF
TGTGCCAGCAGTTTACAGGGACAGAAATATTTGGGCTATGGCTACACCTTC